This T cell receptor beta chain was found in a study of CD8 T cells in ankylosing spondylitis (dated by TCRdb to the late 2010s). Background for the entire study: To find TCR variants linked to disease, the study profiled T cell receptor beta repertoires in ankylosing spondylitis patients and healthy donors. The full study cohort comprised about 24 ankylosing spondylitis patients and 85 to 120 healthy donors. Peripheral blood samples were taken, and synovial fluid was additionally collected from ankylosing spondylitis patients.

For each ankylosing spondylitis patient, the synovial fluid sample was matched to a blood sample from that same patient. Sequencing was carried out with an Illumina HiSeq 2500. Quantitative 5'-RACE with molecular barcodes was the method used to prepare the TCR beta libraries. Regarding the original processing steps: A new computational method, built on a probabilistic model of VDJ rearrangement, was used to identify disease-linked TCR variants. In TCRdb, the public reads were trimmed at Q25 with fastp and aligned with MiXCR, with productive beta chains retained. Rows merge per CDR3 protein into single entries with the most common DNA and genes. Clone size and V and J calls follow TCRdb, not the original study. The sample table records around 150,000 distinct CDR3 sequences; roughly 44% of these occur just once. 13% to 15% of the sample comes from the top ten. Turning to this clonotype: The target of this receptor is not known. No much larger clone is present one base from it, and per-base qualities are unavailable.

Overall study results and their limits: A CD8+ phenotype was shown by the disease-linked clones, which were found at relatively low frequencies in peripheral blood. Some motif variants had previously been reported in the synovial fluid and blood of reactive arthritis patients, which suggests shared mechanisms of disease initiation. A TCR beta motif made up of several highly homologous amino acid variants appeared to be characteristic of blood from ankylosing spondylitis patients. The disease-linked clones were reported as significantly enriched in matched synovial fluid samples from ankylosing spondylitis patients.

Taken from the germline V gene (reference sequence), the CDR1 and CDR2 loops are LNHNV and YYDKDF. The CDR3 goes from the cysteine to the phenylalanine over 17 residues. Kept here is only the CDR3 DNA, which spans 51 bases and is read in frame from base 1. V lost 2 bases and J lost 4 bases; the stretch between them is 19 bases long. This chain joins TRBV15 to TRBJ2-3; TRBD1 is a possible D gene, resting on 6 matching bases. Sequencing used synovial fluid, either unsorted or a sorted T cell fraction (not recorded which). This receptor was taken from a male donor with ankylosing spondylitis. In nucleotides, the sequence is TGTGCCACCAGCAGACTCCGTGAGCTACAGGGCTCAGATACGCAGTATTTT. Translated, it reads CATSRLRELQGSDTQYF.